The 14 T cell receptor beta chains below were found in one sample sequenced in a study of shared clonotypes between healthy human individuals. CD8 cells regarded as naive lacked CD45RO, were positively chosen for CCR7, and omitted terminally differentiated effector memory CD45RA+ cells. Sequenced by immunoSEQ multiplex PCR; TCRdb stores in-frame clones only, minus some. The sample lists roughly 2.1 million clones; 93% were seen once. The sample was naive CD8+ T cells from PBMCs. The receptors stem from a man between 18 and 35 years old in good health. Some clones in this sample may be carry-over from other donors' samples.

V gene TRBV7-3 combines with J gene TRBJ2-1, with 7 bases matching TRBD1. Trimming at V came to 4 bases and at J to 8 bases, leaving 14 bases not matched to a gene. The CDR3 is 16 residues long. Germline V CDR1 and CDR2: SGHTA, FQGTGA. The CDR3 DNA sequence: TGTGCCAGCAGCTCGACAGGGTCCGAGTTACCCCATGAGCAGTTCTTC. This gives the protein CASSSTGSELPHEQFF.

The chain couples TRBV9 to TRBJ2-2; D might be TRBD1 (6 bases). V was pared by 0 bases and J by 1 base, with 13 bases between. Germline CDR1 SGDLS, CDR2 YYNGEE. The CDR3 is 17 amino acids. Here the CDR3 reads CASSVESGALNTGELFF. CDR3 nucleotide sequence: TGTGCCAGCAGCGTAGAATCAGGGGCCCTGAACACCGGGGAGCTGTTTTTT.

The J gene is TRBJ2-5, the V gene TRBV6-1, with TRBD1 as a possible D gene (5 bases). The ends were cut back, 1 base at V and 4 bases at J, with 10 bases in the middle. CDR1 is MNHNS, CDR2 SASEGT, per germline. The CDR3 length is 14 residues. In DNA, the CDR3 is TGTGCCAGCAGTGAAGACGATGGGGCAGAGACCCAGTACTTC. Translating it yields CASSEDDGAETQYF.

This clone was observed a handful of times. The chain uses TRBV6-5 and TRBJ1-2, with a tentative D call TRBD1 (6 bases). This CDR3 is built from 14 residues. CDR1 is MNHEY and CDR2 is SVGAGI in the germline V gene. V lost 0 bases to trimming and J lost 4 bases, with 9 bases between them. CDR3 protein: CASSYSDSPYGYTF. CDR3 nucleotides: TGTGCCAGCAGTTACTCGGACAGCCCCTATGGCTACACCTTC.

V gene TRBV7-2 combines with J gene TRBJ1-1; 8 bases fit TRBD1. The CDR3 covers 14 residues. Trimming at V came to 4 bases and at J to 6 bases, leaving 7 bases not matched to a gene. Germline V gene sequence: CDR1 SGHTA, CDR2 FQGNSA. The CDR3: CASSSRTGTAEAFF. CDR3 DNA sequence: TGTGCCAGCAGCTCAAGGACAGGGACGGCTGAAGCTTTCTTT. Full variable domain (remainder filled in from reference TRBV7-2 and TRBJ1-1): GAGVSQSPSNKVTEKGKDVELRCDPISGHTALYWYRQSLGQGLEFLIYFQGNSAPDKSGLPSDRFSAERTGGSVSTLTIQRTQQEDSAVYLCASSSRTGTAEAFFGQGTRLTVV.

This clone was seen a few times. The genes are TRBV10-3 and TRBJ2-2, with unresolved D. CDR1 and CDR2 from the germline V gene are ENHRY and SYGVKD. V lost 0 bases, J lost 6 bases, and 5 bases lay in between. There are 13 residues in the CDR3. The CDR3 nucleotides are TGTGCCATCAGTGAGTCGAGAGCCGGGGAGCTGTTTTTT. It yields the protein CAISESRAGELFF.

The genes are TRBV18 and TRBJ1-2, with D possibly TRBD1 on 5 matching bases. V lost 3 bases, J lost 4 bases, and 21 bases lay in between. The CDR3 loop spans 17 amino acids. Germline CDR1 is KGHSH and CDR2 is LQKENI. As DNA, the CDR3 is TGTGCCAGCTCACCGTCCCGGGATAGCGTAAGGGGCTATGGCTACACCTTC. This codes for CASSPSRDSVRGYGYTF. Full variable domain (outside the CDR3, taken from reference TRBV18 and TRBJ1-2): NAGVMQNPRHLVRRRGQEARLRCSPMKGHSHVYWYRQLPEEGLKFMVYLQKENIIDESGMPKERFSAEFPKEGPSILRIQQVVRGDSAAYFCASSPSRDSVRGYGYTFGSGTRLTVV.

This chain uses TRBV27 with TRBJ1-2; 8 bases align to TRBD1. Per germline, CDR1 MNHEY and CDR2 SMNVEV (reference sequence). The CDR3 has 15 residues. V lost 5 bases to trimming and J lost 0 bases; unmatched junction nucleotides: 5. CDR3 sequence reads: CASSARTGTNYGYTF. In DNA form, the CDR3 reads TGTGCCAGCAGTGCCCGGACAGGGACTAACTATGGCTACACCTTC.

The V call is TRBV6-7, the J call TRBJ2-7, with unresolved D. TRBV6-7 is annotated as an ORF whose role is uncertain. The CDR3 spans 16 residues. Trimming took 0 bases from V and 5 from J, leaving 17 bases between them. The CDR3 sequence is CASSYSIKGPPDEQYF. The DNA of the CDR3 is TGTGCCAGCAGTTACTCGATAAAGGGCCCTCCGGACGAGCAGTACTTC.

The V and J genes are TRBV27 and TRBJ2-1, with 9 bases aligning to TRBD2. With V trimmed by 3 bases and J by 8 bases, 8 bases remained unmatched. The CDR3 length is 15 residues. Germline V lookup: CDR1 MNHEY, CDR2 SMNVEV (reference sequence). CDR3 amino acids: CASSFGGLAYDEQFF. CDR3 DNA sequence: TGTGCCAGCAGTTTTGGGGGACTAGCTTACGATGAGCAGTTCTTC.

Regarding this clone: This sample also contains other DNA sequences that code for the same CDR3. The rearrangement uses TRBV27 and TRBJ2-7; 11 bases are shared with TRBD1. CDR1 is MNHEY and CDR2 is SMNVEV in the germline V gene (reference sequence). Germline trimming cut 5 bases from V and 7 bases from J; bases unmatched to any gene: 4. The CDR3 has 13 residues. The CDR3 DNA reads TGTGCCAGCAGTCCAGGGACAGGGGGAGAGCAGTACTTC. This encodes CASSPGTGGEQYF.

The V and J genes are TRBV9 and TRBJ2-1, with 9 bases lining up with TRBD2. The V gene end was trimmed by 2 bases and the J gene end by 6 bases; junction bases not matched to a gene: 9. The CDR3 contains 16 residues. Per the germline V gene, CDR1 is SGDLS and CDR2 is YYNGEE. CDR3 bases: TGTGCCAGCAGCGTTGGAGGCGGGAGGGCCCTCAATGAGCAGTTCTTC. This codes for CASSVGGGRALNEQFF.

This clone appeared once. This chain joins TRBV11-2 and TRBJ2-3; no firm D call. CDR1 SGHAT and CDR2 FQNNGV come from the germline V gene. Trimming stripped 0 bases from V and 1 base from J, with 17 bases between. The CDR3 covers 18 residues. CDR3 in amino acids: CASSLDQTYHEGTDTQYF. DNA of the CDR3: TGTGCCAGCAGCTTAGATCAAACCTACCACGAAGGCACAGATACGCAGTATTTT.

The chain recombines TRBV19 with TRBJ1-2; D may be TRBD1 (5 bases). In germline, CDR1 is LNHDA, CDR2 SQIVND (reference sequence). The CDR3 runs to 14 residues. V was pared by 2 bases and J by 5 bases, with 12 bases between. The CDR3 sequence: CASSIPVEGYGYTF. The DNA of the CDR3 is TGTGCCAGTAGTATACCAGTTGAGGGGTATGGCTACACCTTC. The full variable domain, its missing parts supplied by reference TRBV19 and TRBJ1-2, is DGGITQSPKYLFRKEGQNVTLSCEQNLNHDAMYWYRQDPGQGLRLIYYSQIVNDFQKGDIAEGYSVSREKKESFPLTVTSAQKNPTAFYLCASSIPVEGYGYTFGSGTRLTVV.